This TCR beta chain came from a study of shared clonotypes between healthy human individuals. Study information: Ranging from 18 to 49 in age, donors were two women and a few men.

As concerns this clone: Its cognate antigen is unknown.

In the study's own analysis: Junction-only immunoSEQ data arrived without quality scores, meaning filtering differed. Profiling relied on immunoSEQ multiplex PCR, and the TCRdb table lists in-frame clones only, not all of them. V, J and clone size are those of that table, while D and trimming were read from the DNA. The sample carries some 1,100,000 clones, about 84% recorded once. Notes on the study in general: All-four-donor shared clonotypes had higher generation probabilities than non-shared clonotypes did.

CDR1 and CDR2 from the germline V gene are SGHVS and FQNEAQ. The CDR3 is made up of 14 amino acids. V lost 5 bases and J lost 4; bases outside the gene matches: 5. Sequencing used memory CD4+ T cells from PBMCs. Regarding subset: CD45RA-negative fraction. The clonotype was recovered from a man aged 18 to 29 in good health. Some clones in this sample may be carry-over from other donors' samples. The genes are TRBV7-8 and TRBJ2-7; the match to TRBD2 covers 10 bases. CDR3 DNA: TGTGCCAGCAGCCAGCGGGAGGGCCCATACGAGCAGTACTTC. Translating gives CASSQREGPYEQYF.